This T cell receptor (beta chain) was profiled in a study of CD8 T cells in ankylosing spondylitis. Whole-study findings and limits: Clones linked with disease were CD8+ and fairly uncommon in the peripheral blood. Some motif variants had been reported before (in reactive arthritis synovial fluid and blood). Ankylosing spondylitis blood appeared to carry a characteristic TCR beta motif of seven to nine highly homologous variants.

Each TCR beta library was made by quantitative 5'-RACE that incorporated molecular barcodes. Using its own MiXCR run on the 5' RACE reads, TCRdb lists one record per CDR3 protein. In the table there are about 400,000 distinct CDR3 sequences, 20% to 25% of which are singletons. The CDR3 has 12 amino acids. Trimming took off 6 bases at V and 7 bases at J, with 13 bases between the two ends. Germline V CDR1 and CDR2: DFQATT, SNEGSKA (reference sequence). Comment on this clonotype: Its antigen is unknown.

The receptor was derived from a male donor with ankylosing spondylitis or in good health (not recorded which). The sequenced material came from blood, either unsorted or a sorted T cell fraction (not recorded which). The chain couples TRBV20-1 to TRBJ2-1; the D gene could be TRBD1 or TRBD2 (5 bases each). DNA of the CDR3: TGCAGTGCCCCCCCCGGGGCGAATGAGCAGTTCTTC. Its translation is CSAPPGANEQFF.